This entry lists 14 T cell receptor beta chains sequenced from one sample in a study of radiation and T cells in renal cell carcinoma (dated by TCRdb to the early 2020s). Library preparation was by the immunoSEQ multiplex PCR assay. Drawn from immuneACCESS, this table holds only the in-frame rearrangements with V and J called that TCRdb kept. Clones are partly lost; checked studies trace under half to an unresolved V gene and leave the rest unexplained. The sample profile shows 100,000 to 150,000 clones; more than 75% of them were found once. 5.8% of the sample is in the top ten clones. The time point label of this sample denotes: blood 2 weeks post-SBRT. What the treatment or condition label conveys for this sample: 15 Gy SBRT to primary tumor, nephrectomy 4 weeks later. The input for sequencing was blood, taken from a patient whose treatment included radiotherapy and nephrectomy. These receptors were collected from a woman aged 70-85 years with renal cell carcinoma.

The chain couples TRBV5-6 to TRBJ1-1; D is ambiguous. Germline assignment: CDR1 SGHDT and CDR2 YYEEEE. V gave up 0 bases and J gave up 4 bases, with 16 bases separating them. The CDR3 spans 16 residues. CDR3 residues: CASSLVDVPLGTEAFF. In DNA, the CDR3 is TGTGCCAGCAGCTTGGTGGACGTCCCACTGGGCACTGAAGCTTTCTTT.

V gene TRBV27 combines with J gene TRBJ1-5; 9 bases match TRBD1. This CDR3 spans 17 amino acids. Trimming cost V 4 bases and J 2 bases; bases outside gene matches: 9. From germline, CDR1 is MNHEY and CDR2 SMNVEV (reference sequence). CDR3 region: CASSSRWTGVRNQPQHF. Here the CDR3 DNA reads TGTGCCAGCAGTTCCCGGTGGACAGGGGTACGCAATCAGCCCCAGCATTTT.

J is TRBJ1-1 and V is TRBV5-1; D not resolved. The germline V and J ends were trimmed by 4 bases and 0 bases, with 13 bases remaining between them. This CDR3 has 15 residues. Germline-derived CDR1 and CDR2 are SGHRS and YFSETQ. The CDR3, as DNA: TGCGCCAGCAGCCGCTTGGAAAATCTGAACACTGAAGCTTTCTTT. It encodes CASSRLENLNTEAFF. The full variable domain, in which reference TRBV5-1 and TRBJ1-1 provide the parts outside the CDR3, is KAGVTQTPRYLIKTRGQQVTLSCSPISGHRSVSWYQQTPGQGLQFLFEYFSETQRNKGNFPGRFSGRQFSNSRSEMNVSTLELGDSALYLCASSRLENLNTEAFFGQGTRLTVV.

This clone was counted only a few times. V and J are TRBV5-4 and TRBJ1-5; the D gene is possibly TRBD1 (6 bases). This CDR3 has 14 amino acids. Deletions cut 9 bases from V and 7 bases from J, with 20 bases between. CDR1 SGHNT and CDR2 YYREEE come from the germline V gene (reference sequence). CDR3 sequence: CAIHPPGGAQPQHF. Here the CDR3 DNA reads TGTGCCATCCACCCCCCCGGGGGCGCGCAGCCCCAGCATTTT.

CDR3 sequence reads: CASSEGGGAGANVLTF. In nucleotides, the CDR3 is TGTGCCAGCAGTGAAGGAGGGGGGGCTGGGGCCAACGTCCTGACTTTC. V and J are TRBV6-1 and TRBJ2-6; D possibly corresponds to TRBD2 (7 bases). This CDR3 is built from 16 residues. Germline CDR1 is MNHNS and CDR2 is SASEGT. V was pared by 1 base and J by 2 bases, with 9 bases between.

The rearrangement uses TRBV11-2 and TRBJ2-7, with D possibly matching TRBD2 (6 bases). The germline V gene encodes CDR1 SGHAT and CDR2 FQNNGV. CDR3 size: 13 residues. The V and J ends lost 4 bases and 4 bases respectively, with 11 bases between them. The CDR3 is CASSYGSRYEQYF. For the CDR3, the DNA is TGTGCCAGCAGCTACGGGAGCCGTTACGAGCAGTACTTC.

The chain has TRBV10-3 and TRBJ1-1, with D perhaps TRBD1 (5 bases). Trimming pared 2 bases from V and 4 bases from J, leaving 8 bases between. The germline V gene encodes CDR1 ENHRY and CDR2 SYGVKD. This CDR3 is 13 amino acids long. CDR3 DNA: TGTGCCATCAGTGAGGGGGGGGGCACTGAAGCTTTCTTT. Its translation is CAISEGGGTEAFF.

This chain links TRBV28 with TRBJ1-1; 7 bases are shared with TRBD1. Germline assignment: CDR1 MDHEN and CDR2 SYDVKM. This CDR3 is built from 16 residues. Trimming took 2 bases from V and 4 from J; bases not matched to a gene: 10. Here the CDR3 DNA reads TGTGCCAGCAGTTTAAATCCCCCAGGGGGTCTCACTGAAGCTTTCTTT. It yields the protein CASSLNPPGGLTEAFF.

J is TRBJ2-5 and V is TRBV18; maybe TRBD2 (6 bases). The germline V and J ends were trimmed by 1 base and 1 base, with 10 bases remaining between them. The germline V gene encodes CDR1 KGHSH and CDR2 LQKENI. The CDR3 runs to 15 residues. DNA for the CDR3: TGTGCCAGCTCACCACTCCGGACTACCCAAGAGACCCAGTACTTC. It codes for CASSPLRTTQETQYF.

Remarks on this clone: At one end, the junction sequence differs from germline, possibly due to a read error. The genes are TRBV19 and TRBJ1-1, with TRBD1 as a possible D gene (5 bases). The CDR3 sequence is 11 residues long. Germline V gene sequence: CDR1 LNHDA, CDR2 SQIVND (reference sequence). The CDR3 DNA follows: TGTGCCAGTAGTATAGAGGCCAGAGGGGCTTTT. It encodes CASSIEARGAF. Looking up the rest from reference TRBV19 and TRBJ1-1 gives the full variable domain: DGGITQSPKYLFRKEGQNVTLSCEQNLNHDAMYWYRQDPGQGLRLIYYSQIVNDFQKGDIAEGYSVSREKKESFPLTVTSAQKNPTAFYLCASSIEARGAFGQGTRLTVV.

The gene calls are TRBV11-3 and TRBJ2-7; D call uncertain. Trimming stripped 1 base from V and 2 bases from J, with 12 bases between. Looked up from germline, CDR1 is SGHNT and CDR2 is YENEEA. CDR3 size: 15 residues. DNA for the CDR3: TGTGCCAGCAGCTTAGCGCCGGGCTTGCCCTACGAGCAGTACTTC. The encoded protein is CASSLAPGLPYEQYF.

V usage is TRBV10-3 and J usage is TRBJ1-1; 7 nucleotides line up with TRBD1. Germline V gene lookup returns CDR1 ENHRY and CDR2 SYGVKD. Trimming at V came to 6 bases and at J to 10 bases, leaving 14 bases not matched to a gene. This CDR3 comprises 14 residues. The CDR3 here is CAISRDSTPVGAFF. The CDR3 DNA sequence: TGTGCCATCAGCAGGGACAGTACCCCGGTTGGAGCTTTCTTT.

The chain combines TRBV4-3 with TRBJ2-7; D gene ambiguous. V dropped 0 bases and J dropped 3 bases, with 9 bases sitting between them. CDR3 size: 14 residues. The germline CDR1 and CDR2 sequences are LGHNA and YSLEER. The CDR3 nucleotides are TGCGCCAGCAGCCAAGAGTTGGGTAACTACGAGCAGTACTTC. It encodes CASSQELGNYEQYF.

The J gene is TRBJ2-1, the V gene TRBV5-1; 11 bases match TRBD1. V lost 0 bases and J lost 6; bases outside the gene matches: 2. CDR3 length: 15 amino acids. From germline, CDR1 is SGHRS and CDR2 YFSETQ. CDR3 amino acids: CASSLAGTGGNEQFF. The CDR3 DNA sequence: TGCGCCAGCAGCTTGGCCGGGACAGGGGGCAATGAGCAGTTCTTC.